The 22 T cell receptor beta chains below come from one sample, sequenced in a study of CD8+ T cells in alopecia areata. Reverse transcription of extracted RNA yielded cDNA, which provided the sequencing template. Assay used: immunoSEQ multiplex PCR; TCRdb lists only in-frame clones, some missing. Here the sample spans about 13,000 clones, 65% to 70% being singletons. Treatment reported: oral pan-JAK inhibitor, 5-10 mg twice daily. Both peripheral blood and punch biopsies of lesional scalp skin were obtained from patients who had alopecia areata. The source was skin, collected at week 4, from a patient treated with tofacitinib. The origin of the receptors is a human donor with alopecia areata.

The chain is built from TRBV6-4 and TRBJ2-1, with 8 bases lining up with TRBD2. The CDR3 spans 13 residues. V was clipped by 5 bases and J by 12 bases; unmatched bases: 9. Germline assignment: CDR1 MRHNA and CDR2 SNTAGT. CDR3 amino acids: CASSQEEGTRQFF. The CDR3 DNA is TGTGCCAGCAGTCAGGAGGAAGGGACTAGGCAGTTCTTC.

This clone was observed a handful of times. This chain connects TRBV5-1 to TRBJ1-4, with 9 positions matching TRBD1. Germline CDR1 is SGHRS and CDR2 is YFSETQ. The CDR3 totals 15 residues. V was clipped by 5 bases and J by 8 bases; unmatched bases: 10. The CDR3 coding sequence is TGCGCCAGCAGACTCCGCGGGACAGGGAGAGAAAAACTGTTTTTT. Encoded protein: CASRLRGTGREKLFF.

The chain employs TRBV5-1 and TRBJ2-7, with D unresolved. Germline V gene data show CDR1 as SGHRS and CDR2 as YFSETQ. The V and J ends lost 4 bases and 5 bases respectively, with 10 bases between them. The CDR3 has 12 residues. The CDR3 sequence is CASSDGGDEQYF. DNA for the CDR3: TGCGCCAGCAGCGACGGTGGGGACGAGCAGTACTTC.

This clone occurred a few times. The chain combines TRBV7-2 with TRBJ2-7, with D uncertain. Germline CDR1 is SGHTA and CDR2 is FQGNSA. Trimming removed 5 bases at V and 2 bases at J, with 13 bases between. The CDR3 is made up of 14 amino acids. For the CDR3, the DNA is TGTGCCAGCAGCGCTAATTTGGGCCCCTACGAGCAGTACTTC. Residues: CASSANLGPYEQYF.

This CDR3 reads CASRELVGAASAFF. In DNA, the CDR3 is TGTGCCAGCAGGGAACTAGTAGGGGCAGCGAGCGCTTTCTTT. The V call is TRBV6-6, the J call TRBJ1-1; D might be TRBD1 (5 bases). This CDR3 is built from 14 residues. Germline loops: CDR1 MNHNY, CDR2 SVGAGI (reference sequence). The V end lost 6 bases, the J end lost 11 bases, and 22 bases lay between the germline ends.

V gene TRBV4-1 combines with J gene TRBJ2-5, with 14 positions matching TRBD2. The V gene's germline CDR1 is MGHRA and CDR2 YSYEKL. The trim removed 1 base at V and 4 bases at J, leaving 5 bases unmatched. This CDR3 has 17 amino acids. CDR3 in DNA: TGCGCCAGCAGCCAAGGTCGAGGGACTAGCGGGGGAGAGACCCAGTACTTC. Amino acid sequence: CASSQGRGTSGGETQYF.

This clone has only a few counts. The gene calls are TRBV6-5 and TRBJ2-2; 8 bases map to TRBD2. Germline CDR1 MNHEY, CDR2 SVGAGI. There are 15 residues in the CDR3. With V trimmed by 10 bases and J by 5 bases, 12 bases remained unmatched. This CDR3 reads CATVPSGGWTGELFF. The CDR3 region has the DNA TGTGCCACCGTCCCCAGCGGGGGTTGGACCGGGGAGCTGTTTTTT.

V usage is TRBV27 and J usage is TRBJ2-1, with TRBD1 matching 8 bases. V shed 8 bases and J 3 bases; nucleotides not matched to a gene: 6. Germline V gives CDR1 MNHEY, CDR2 SMNVEV (reference sequence). The CDR3 consists of 14 residues. The CDR3 region is CASGTGGYYNEQFF. CDR3 in DNA: TGTGCCAGCGGAACAGGGGGGTACTACAATGAGCAGTTCTTC.

The chain uses TRBV6-1 and TRBJ2-7, with 13 bases that match TRBD2. The germline V gene encodes CDR1 MNHNS and CDR2 SASEGT. V trimming: 5 bases; J trimming: 5 bases; junction bases outside the gene matches: 6. CDR3 length: 15 amino acids. The CDR3 is CASSLSLAGGDEQYF. CDR3 in DNA: TGTGCCAGCAGTCTATCACTAGCGGGGGGGGACGAGCAGTACTTC.

The rearrangement uses TRBV7-2 and TRBJ2-5; 10 nucleotides agree with TRBD1. The germline gives CDR1 SGHTA, CDR2 FQGNSA. After removal of 5 bases from V and 1 base from J, the junction contained 7 bases not matched to a gene. This CDR3 is 16 amino acids long. CDR3 residues: CASSTWTGGFQETQYF. The CDR3 DNA reads TGTGCCAGCAGCACCTGGACAGGGGGTTTCCAAGAGACCCAGTACTTC.

V usage is TRBV4-2 and J usage is TRBJ2-7; no clear D. Deletions cut 4 bases from V and 5 bases from J, with 6 bases between. CDR1 and CDR2 from the germline V gene are LGHNA and YNFKEQ. CDR3 length: 11 amino acids. This chain's CDR3 is CASSRHNEQYF. Written as DNA, the CDR3 is TGTGCCAGCAGCCGGCACAACGAGCAGTACTTC.

The gene calls are TRBV11-2 and TRBJ2-1; the D gene is possibly TRBD1 (5 bases). Trimming removed 5 bases at V and 7 bases at J, with 15 bases between. Germline lookup yields CDR1 SGHAT and CDR2 FQNNGV. CDR3 size: 14 residues. The CDR3, as DNA: TGTGCCAGCAGCCCTCTACAGGCCCGTAATGAGCAGTTCTTC. This encodes CASSPLQARNEQFF.

Concerning this clone: One end of the junction fails to match germline, which may point to a read error. The rearrangement joins TRBV7-7 to TRBJ2-1; the match to TRBD1 covers 10 bases. Per the germline V gene, CDR1 is SSHAT and CDR2 is FNYEAQ (reference sequence). This CDR3 is 15 amino acids long. Here the CDR3 DNA reads TGTGCTAGCAGCCCACTCGGGACAGGGGTCAATGAGCAGTTCTTC. Translating it yields CASSPLGTGVNEQFF. Together with reference TRBV7-7 and TRBJ2-1, the CDR3 gives the full variable domain: GAGVSQSPRYKVTKRGQDVTLRCDPISSHATLYWYQQALGQGPEFLTYFNYEAQPDKSGLPSDRFSAERPEGSISTLTIQRTEQRDSAMYRCASSPLGTGVNEQFFGPGTRLTVL.

The rearrangement links TRBV7-2 to TRBJ1-2; D is unresolved. There are 14 residues in the CDR3. Germline lookup yields CDR1 SGHTA and CDR2 FQGNSA. V lost 3 bases to trimming and J lost 8 bases, with 16 bases between them. The CDR3 here is CASSLEARWLGYTF. The CDR3 nucleotides read TGTGCCAGCAGCTTGGAGGCTCGGTGGTTGGGCTACACCTTC.

The rearrangement uses TRBV19 and TRBJ1-1; perhaps TRBD1 as D (5 bases). CDR1 and CDR2 (germline): LNHDA, SQIVND (reference sequence). V gave up 6 bases and J gave up 3 bases, with 14 bases separating them. This CDR3 comprises 14 residues. The CDR3 sequence: CASRAGYFDTEAFF. CDR3 DNA sequence: TGTGCCAGTAGGGCAGGGTACTTCGACACTGAAGCTTTCTTT.

This sequence joins TRBV6-5 and TRBJ1-2; 8 bases line up with TRBD1. Unmatched junction bases numbered 6, after V lost 2 bases and J lost 4 bases. In germline, CDR1 is MNHEY, CDR2 SVGAGI. The CDR3 runs 15 residues. CDR3 residues: CASSYGQGGGYGYTF. DNA for the CDR3: TGTGCCAGCAGTTACGGACAGGGCGGAGGCTATGGCTACACCTTC.

This clone was seen a few times. The V and J genes are TRBV7-2 and TRBJ1-2; possible D gene TRBD1, 5 bases. Germline CDR1 and CDR2: SGHTA and FQGNSA. Trimming removed 1 base from V and 0 bases from J, with 12 bases in between. CDR3 length: 16 residues. In nucleotides, the CDR3 is TGTGCCAGCAGCTTAGGTTCAGGGACTACTAACTATGGCTACACCTTC. This gives the protein CASSLGSGTTNYGYTF.

Notes on this clone: The sample has other DNA sequences that encode this CDR3 too. The rearrangement joins TRBV2 to TRBJ1-1, with D unresolved. Trimming pared 5 bases from V and 6 bases from J, leaving 13 bases between. CDR3 length: 13 residues. Germline CDR1 and CDR2: SNHLY and FYNNEI. In DNA form, the CDR3 reads TGTGCCAGCAGTCATGGAGGGAGGCCTGAAGCTTTCTTT. This codes for CASSHGGRPEAFF.

This sequence joins TRBV2 and TRBJ2-3, with TRBD1 matching 7 bases. The CDR3 is 15 residues long. CDR1 and CDR2 (germline): SNHLY, FYNNEI. V was clipped by 7 bases and J by 2 bases; unmatched bases: 9. CDR3 DNA: TGTGCCAGCACAAAACAGGGGAAGCTCACAGATACGCAGTATTTT. Amino acid sequence: CASTKQGKLTDTQYF. Full variable domain (remainder filled in from reference TRBV2 and TRBJ2-3): EPEVTQTPSHQVTQMGQEVILRCVPISNHLYFYWYRQILGQKVEFLVSFYNNEISEKSEIFDDQFSVERPDGSNFTLKIRSTKLEDSAMYFCASTKQGKLTDTQYFGPGTRLTVL.

This clone was picked up a small number of times. V gene TRBV5-5 combines with J gene TRBJ1-2, with TRBD1 matching over 10 bases. The CDR3 runs 15 residues. Germline V CDR1 and CDR2: SGHKS, YYEKEE (reference sequence). With V trimmed by 4 bases and J by 4 bases, 7 bases remained unmatched. CDR3 coding DNA: TGTGCCAGCAGCATAAGACAGGGGGCTGGCTATGGCTACACCTTC. Translation gives CASSIRQGAGYGYTF.

This clone was seen only a few times. The rearrangement joins TRBV27 to TRBJ1-5; D might be TRBD1 (5 bases). The CDR3 loop spans 15 amino acids. V lost 3 bases, J lost 7 bases, and 16 bases lay in between. CDR1 is MNHEY and CDR2 is SMNVEV in the germline V gene (reference sequence). This CDR3 is CASSLGQGRNQPQHF. The CDR3 nucleotides read TGTGCCAGCAGTTTGGGGCAGGGCAGGAACCAGCCCCAGCATTTT.

J is TRBJ1-2 and V is TRBV7-9; the match to TRBD1 covers 9 bases. CDR1 is SEHNR, CDR2 FQNEAQ, per germline (reference sequence). This CDR3 has 15 residues. The V gene end was trimmed by 4 bases and the J gene end by 4 bases; junction bases not matched to a gene: 7. DNA for the CDR3: TGTGCCAGCAGCTCCGGGACAGGGCACGGCTATGGCTACACCTTC. Its translation: CASSSGTGHGYGYTF. Drawing the rest from reference TRBV7-9 and TRBJ1-2, the complete variable domain is DTGVSQNPRHKITKRGQNVTFRCDPISEHNRLYWYRQTLGQGPEFLTYFQNEAQLEKSRLLSDRFSAERPKGSFSTLEIQRTEQGDSAMYLCASSSGTGHGYGYTFGSGTRLTVV.